This entry lists 29 T cell receptor beta chains sequenced from one sample in a study of cytomegalovirus exposure and HLA in healthy donors. The PCR employed 60 Vbeta primers together with 13 Jbeta primers. TCRdb's copy holds only in-frame clones and misses some; the assay was immunoSEQ multiplex PCR. In the table there are about 85,000 clones, over 75% of which are singletons. Sequencing input: PBMCs. The source is a boy aged 10-17 years in good health and CMV-seronegative.

The chain carries TRBV4-1 and TRBJ2-5; TRBD2 aligns across 13 bases. Germline CDR1 and CDR2: MGHRA and YSYEKL. V gave up 3 bases and J gave up 2 bases; unmatched junction bases: 3. The CDR3 covers 16 residues. The CDR3 sequence is CASSQTGLAGQETQYF. The DNA of the CDR3 is TGCGCCAGCAGCCAGACGGGACTAGCGGGGCAAGAGACCCAGTACTTC.

V is TRBV27 and J is TRBJ2-7; no reliable D call. The CDR3 is 14 amino acids. CDR1 and CDR2 (germline): MNHEY, SMNVEV (reference sequence). Trimming took off 3 bases at V and 0 bases at J, with 9 bases between the two ends. Here the CDR3 DNA reads TGTGCCAGCAGTTTCTCTGCTAGCTCCTACGAGCAGTACTTC. Translated, it gives CASSFSASSYEQYF.

The rearrangement uses TRBV5-4 and TRBJ2-2; 9 bases are a match to TRBD1. Germline V lookup: CDR1 SGHNT, CDR2 YYREEE (reference sequence). Trimming cost V 4 bases and J 4 bases; bases outside gene matches: 5. This CDR3 is 15 amino acids long. The CDR3: CASSPGQGITGELFF. In DNA, the CDR3 is TGTGCCAGCAGCCCCGGACAGGGGATCACCGGGGAGCTGTTTTTT.

V gene TRBV5-1 combines with J gene TRBJ2-7, with 7 nucleotides matching TRBD1. V shed 0 bases and J 2 bases; nucleotides not matched to a gene: 2. The CDR3 runs 14 residues. The germline CDR1 and CDR2 sequences are SGHRS and YFSETQ. Here the CDR3 reads CASSLVGQTYEQYF. CDR3 nucleotide sequence: TGCGCCAGCAGCTTGGTGGGACAGACCTACGAGCAGTACTTC.

This chain joins TRBV9 and TRBJ2-7; a possible D gene is TRBD1 (6 bases). The CDR3 has 15 amino acids. V gave up 0 bases and J gave up 3 bases, with 13 bases separating them. Germline lookup yields CDR1 SGDLS and CDR2 YYNGEE. As DNA, the CDR3 is TGTGCCAGCAGCGTAGAGGACAGCGAATACTACGAGCAGTACTTC. It encodes CASSVEDSEYYEQYF.

J is TRBJ1-2 and V is TRBV30, with TRBD1 identical over 9 bases. The CDR3 extends over 15 amino acids. Germline V gene lookup returns CDR1 GTSNPN and CDR2 SVGIG (reference sequence). Germline trimming cut 0 bases from V and 5 bases from J; bases unmatched to any gene: 7. CDR3 loop: CAWSVTDRGGYGYTF. The CDR3 region has the DNA TGTGCCTGGAGTGTAACGGACAGGGGAGGATATGGCTACACCTTC. Full variable domain (outside the CDR3, taken from reference TRBV30 and TRBJ1-2): SQTIHQWPATLVQPVGSPLSLECTVEGTSNPNLYWYRQAAGRGLQLLFYSVGIGQISSEVPQNLSASRPQDRQFILSSKKLLLSDSGFYLCAWSVTDRGGYGYTFGSGTRLTVV.

V usage is TRBV27 and J usage is TRBJ1-2; TRBD1 agrees at 8 bases. After removal of 6 bases from V and 0 bases from J, the junction contained 3 bases not matched to a gene. Germline-derived CDR1 and CDR2 are MNHEY and SMNVEV (reference sequence). The CDR3 extends over 14 amino acids. The chain's CDR3 is CASRPGQANYGYTF. CDR3 sequence (DNA): TGTGCCAGCAGACCGGGACAGGCTAACTATGGCTACACCTTC.

The chain couples TRBV30 to TRBJ2-7, with D tentatively TRBD1 (6 bases). Germline lookup yields CDR1 GTSNPN and CDR2 SVGIG (reference sequence). The CDR3 sequence is 13 residues long. Trimming stripped 0 bases from V and 4 bases from J, with 10 bases between. The CDR3 bases are TGTGCCTGGAGTGTATGGACAGAATACGAGCAGTACTTC. This sequence encodes CAWSVWTEYEQYF.

The J gene is TRBJ1-2, the V gene TRBV19, with D possibly being TRBD1 (6 bases). CDR1 and CDR2 from the germline V gene are LNHDA and SQIVND (reference sequence). The CDR3 is 14 residues long. Trimming removed 0 bases at V and 8 bases at J, with 13 bases between. The CDR3 DNA sequence: TGTGCCAGTAGTATAGAGGCGGGGGCGCGGGGCTACACCTTC. This codes for CASSIEAGARGYTF.

The chain recombines TRBV7-9 with TRBJ1-1; the D gene is possibly TRBD1 (6 bases). This CDR3 region has 14 residues. The V and J ends lost 5 bases and 3 bases respectively, with 13 bases between them. From germline, CDR1 is SEHNR and CDR2 FQNEAQ (reference sequence). DNA for the CDR3: TGTGCCAGCAGCCCCCTGGGGGCTTACACTGAAGCTTTCTTT. Translated: CASSPLGAYTEAFF.

The chain links TRBV4-3 to TRBJ1-4; perhaps TRBD1 as D (5 bases). Trimming cost V 0 bases and J 7 bases, with 9 bases left between them. The CDR3 length is 14 residues. Germline CDR1 and CDR2: LGHNA and YSLEER. CDR3: CASSQDGGSEKLFF. In nucleotides, the CDR3 is TGCGCCAGCAGCCAAGATGGGGGGAGTGAAAAACTGTTTTTT.

This rearrangement joins TRBV29-1 to TRBJ2-1; 7 positions agree with TRBD1. V lost 7 bases to trimming and J lost 5 bases; unmatched junction nucleotides: 11. CDR1 is SQVTM, CDR2 ANQGSEA, per germline. The CDR3 totals 14 residues. Here the CDR3 reads CSALGTVGDNEQFF. The CDR3 DNA follows: TGCAGCGCTTTAGGGACAGTCGGGGACAATGAGCAGTTCTTC.

The chain combines TRBV29-1 with TRBJ1-1; 9 bases map to TRBD1. This CDR3 comprises 15 residues. The V and J ends lost 3 bases and 1 base, in that order; junction bases with no gene match: 6. Germline V gene lookup returns CDR1 SQVTM and CDR2 ANQGSEA. DNA of the CDR3: TGCAGCGTTGACCGAACAGGGGGCGCGAACACTGAAGCTTTCTTT. As protein: CSVDRTGGANTEAFF.

This chain links TRBV30 with TRBJ1-5; D ambiguous. V was trimmed by 0 bases and J by 3 bases, leaving 9 bases between them. The CDR3 has 14 residues. CDR1 GTSNPN and CDR2 SVGIG come from the germline V gene (reference sequence). CDR3 region: CAWSVAGFNQPQHF. The CDR3 DNA is TGTGCCTGGAGTGTAGCGGGGTTCAATCAGCCCCAGCATTTT.

This clone was seen just once. J is TRBJ2-5 and V is TRBV25-1; TRBD1 agrees at 7 bases. Germline CDR1 MGHDK, CDR2 SYGVNS. Germline trimming cut 4 bases from V and 5 bases from J; bases unmatched to any gene: 7. The CDR3 covers 14 residues. CDR3 in DNA: TGTGCCAGCAGTGTGGCAGGGGGTTTGGAGACCCAGTACTTC. It yields the protein CASSVAGGLETQYF.

This clone was counted once. This rearrangement joins TRBV7-2 to TRBJ1-5; 7 nucleotides agree with TRBD1. J was trimmed by 3 bases and V by 3 bases; bases with no gene match: 5. Germline V gene sequence: CDR1 SGHTA, CDR2 FQGNSA. This CDR3 spans 15 amino acids. CDR3 bases: TGTGCCAGCAGCTTGGGCAGGGGGATCAATCAGCCCCAGCATTTT. Amino acid sequence: CASSLGRGINQPQHF.

The chain joins TRBV4-3 to TRBJ2-5, with 9 nucleotides matching TRBD2. The V segment lost 4 bases and the J segment 5 bases; nucleotides outside the gene matches: 14. CDR1 and CDR2 (germline): LGHNA, YSLEER. The CDR3 contains 17 residues. The CDR3: CASSPRPPSGKGETQYF. The CDR3 DNA reads as TGCGCCAGCAGCCCCCGCCCCCCTAGCGGGAAGGGGGAGACCCAGTACTTC.

This chain connects TRBV6-4 to TRBJ2-3; tentative D call: TRBD2 (6 bases). V lost 2 bases to trimming and J lost 0 bases, with 6 bases between them. Germline V gene sequence: CDR1 MRHNA, CDR2 SNTAGT. The CDR3 extends over 14 amino acids. The CDR3 region has the DNA TGTGCCAGCAGTGACGGGACTAGCACAGATACGCAGTATTTT. Translated: CASSDGTSTDTQYF.

This chain joins TRBV13 and TRBJ2-1; 9 bases are a match to TRBD2. V dropped 1 base and J dropped 10; count of bases not matched to a gene: 5. The CDR3 is made up of 14 amino acids. The germline V gene encodes CDR1 PRHDT and CDR2 FYEKMQ (reference sequence). The CDR3 nucleotides read TGTGCCAGCAGCTTAGTTACTAGCGGGCGAGAGCAGTTCTTC. Amino acids: CASSLVTSGREQFF.

The V and J genes are TRBV14 and TRBJ1-1, with TRBD1 matching over 9 bases. Germline trimming cut 5 bases from V and 6 bases from J; bases unmatched to any gene: 13. CDR3 length: 16 residues. Germline CDR1 SGHDN, CDR2 FVKESK. The CDR3 loop is CASSFRDREAVAEAFF. CDR3 nucleotide sequence: TGTGCCAGCAGCTTCCGGGACAGGGAGGCTGTCGCTGAAGCTTTCTTT. Full variable domain (missing parts from reference TRBV14 and TRBJ1-1): EAGVTQFPSHSVIEKGQTVTLRCDPISGHDNLYWYRRVMGKEIKFLLHFVKESKQDESGMPNNRFLAERTGGTYSTLKVQPAELEDSGVYFCASSFRDREAVAEAFFGQGTRLTVV.

The V and J genes are TRBV6-1 and TRBJ1-5; D perhaps matches TRBD1 (5 bases). The V gene's germline CDR1 is MNHNS and CDR2 SASEGT. The CDR3 has 14 amino acids. V shed 3 bases and J shed 6 bases, with 12 bases lying between them. DNA for the CDR3: TGTGCCAGCAGTGAGGTCGGGGGAAGTCAGCCCCAGCATTTT. Its translation: CASSEVGGSQPQHF.

The V and J genes are TRBV7-6 and TRBJ2-3, with no clear D. Germline V CDR1 and CDR2: SGHVS, FNYEAQ. V gave up 1 base and J gave up 0 bases, with 11 bases separating them. This CDR3 is 16 amino acids long. The CDR3 loop is CASSLEQKASTDTQYF. In DNA, the CDR3 is TGTGCCAGCAGCTTAGAACAGAAAGCTAGCACAGATACGCAGTATTTT.

CDR3 protein: CASSLLSGTNSNQPQHF. As DNA, the CDR3 is TGTGCCAGCAGTTTATTGAGCGGAACAAACAGCAATCAGCCCCAGCATTTT. The gene calls are TRBV28 and TRBJ1-5; D call uncertain. CDR1 MDHEN and CDR2 SYDVKM come from the germline V gene. Trimming took off 1 base at V and 1 base at J, with 14 bases between the two ends. This CDR3 has 17 residues.

The chain links TRBV4-1 to TRBJ2-6; possible D gene TRBD1, 5 bases. Germline CDR1 MGHRA, CDR2 YSYEKL. This CDR3 is 15 amino acids long. Trimming pared 5 bases from V and 5 bases from J, leaving 13 bases between. CDR3 in DNA: TGCGCCAGCAGCGTACCAGGGTCTCGGGCCAACGTCCTGACTTTC. Its protein product is CASSVPGSRANVLTF.

V is TRBV19 and J is TRBJ1-3, with TRBD1 matching 8 bases. Germline trimming cut 3 bases from V and 4 bases from J; bases unmatched to any gene: 2. The V gene's germline CDR1 is LNHDA and CDR2 SQIVND (reference sequence). There are 14 residues in the CDR3. CDR3 sequence (DNA): TGTGCCAGTAGTATTCGGGACAGGGGAAACACCATATATTTT. The encoded protein is CASSIRDRGNTIYF.

The chain couples TRBV6-5 to TRBJ1-2; D may be TRBD1 (5 bases). This CDR3 has 14 residues. Germline V gene sequence: CDR1 MNHEY, CDR2 SVGAGI. Deletions cut 2 bases from V and 4 bases from J, with 11 bases between. The DNA of the CDR3 is TGTGCCAGCAGTTACGGGGCAGCGATCTATGGCTACACCTTC. It translates to CASSYGAAIYGYTF.

This clone was counted a single time. J is TRBJ2-4 and V is TRBV4-1; D is possibly TRBD2 (5 bases). Looked up from germline, CDR1 is MGHRA and CDR2 is YSYEKL. The CDR3 consists of 13 residues. V lost 2 bases to trimming and J lost 4 bases, with 6 bases between them. The CDR3 nucleotides read TGCGCCAGCAGCCAACCGGGGAAAAACATTCAGTACTTC. Protein: CASSQPGKNIQYF.

The chain has TRBV29-1 and TRBJ1-4, with D unclear. Germline CDR1 reads SQVTM; CDR2 reads ANQGSEA. The V end lost 3 bases, the J end lost 0 bases, and 8 bases lay between the germline ends. The CDR3 loop spans 14 amino acids. CDR3 sequence: CSVDGGATNEKLFF. The CDR3 DNA reads as TGCAGCGTTGATGGCGGCGCAACTAATGAAAAACTGTTTTTT.

As to this clone: At one of its ends the junction is not consistent with the germline gene, which may arise from a read error. The V gene is TRBV4-1, the J gene TRBJ2-3, with D possibly TRBD2 on 5 matching bases. CDR1 MGHRA and CDR2 YSYEKL come from the germline V gene. CDR3 size: 16 residues. The CDR3 region is CASSQEAHSSTDAQYF. The CDR3 region has the DNA TGCGCCAGCAGCCAAGAGGCCCATTCTAGCACAGATGCGCAGTATTTT.